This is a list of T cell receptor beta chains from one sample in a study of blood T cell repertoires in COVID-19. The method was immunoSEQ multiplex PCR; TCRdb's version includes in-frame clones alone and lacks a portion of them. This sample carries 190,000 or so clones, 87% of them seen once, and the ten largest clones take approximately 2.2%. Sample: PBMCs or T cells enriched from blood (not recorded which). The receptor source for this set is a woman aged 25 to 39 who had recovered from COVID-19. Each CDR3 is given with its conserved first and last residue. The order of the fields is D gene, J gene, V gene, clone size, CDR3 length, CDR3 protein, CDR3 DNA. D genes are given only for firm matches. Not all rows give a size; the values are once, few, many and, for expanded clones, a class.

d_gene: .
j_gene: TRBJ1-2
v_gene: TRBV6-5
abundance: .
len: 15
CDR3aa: CASSVSSGFSYGYTF
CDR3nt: TGTGCCAGCAGCGTCTCTTCAGGGTTTTCTTATGGCTACACCTTC

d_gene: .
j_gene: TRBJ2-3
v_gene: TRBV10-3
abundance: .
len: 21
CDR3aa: CAISESFVSIGRIWAPDTQYF
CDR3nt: TGTGCCATCAGTGAGTCGTTTGTTTCCATCGGGAGAATTTGGGCGCCAGATACGCAGTATTTT

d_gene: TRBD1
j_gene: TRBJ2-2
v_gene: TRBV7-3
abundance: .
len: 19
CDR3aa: CASSSPALGQGVNTGELFF
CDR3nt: TGTGCCAGCAGCTCCCCTGCCCTAGGACAGGGCGTAAACACCGGGGAGCTGTTTTTT

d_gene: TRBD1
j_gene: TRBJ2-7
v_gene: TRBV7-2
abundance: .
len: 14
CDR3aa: CASSLRQGPYEQYF
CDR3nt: TGTGCCAGCAGCCTAAGACAGGGGCCATACGAGCAGTACTTC

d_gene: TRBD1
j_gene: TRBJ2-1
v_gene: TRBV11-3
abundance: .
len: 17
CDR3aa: CASSPTKAGTGAGEQFF
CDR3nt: TGTGCCAGCAGCCCTACAAAAGCCGGGACAGGGGCTGGTGAGCAGTTCTTC

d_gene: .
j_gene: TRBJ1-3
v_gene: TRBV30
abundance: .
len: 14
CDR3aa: CAWRQGSSGNTIYF
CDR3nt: TGTGCCTGGCGTCAGGGTAGCTCTGGAAACACCATATATTTT

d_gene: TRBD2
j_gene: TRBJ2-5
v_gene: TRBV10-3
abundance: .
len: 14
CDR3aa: CAISEFAGGETQYF
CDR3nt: TGTGCCATCAGTGAGTTCGCGGGGGGAGAGACCCAGTACTTC

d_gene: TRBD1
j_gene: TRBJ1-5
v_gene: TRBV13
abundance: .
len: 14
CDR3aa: CASSARGSNQPQHF
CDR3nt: TGTGCCAGCAGCGCCAGGGGGAGCAATCAGCCCCAGCATTTT

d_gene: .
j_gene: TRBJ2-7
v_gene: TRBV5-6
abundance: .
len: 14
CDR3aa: CASSLAGFSYEQYF
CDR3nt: TGTGCCAGCAGCTTGGCCGGGTTCTCCTACGAGCAGTACTTC

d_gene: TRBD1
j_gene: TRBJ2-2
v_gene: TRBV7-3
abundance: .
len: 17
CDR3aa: CASSLTGDSKGTGELFF
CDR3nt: TGTGCCAGCAGCTTAACCGGGGACAGTAAGGGCACCGGGGAGCTGTTTTTT

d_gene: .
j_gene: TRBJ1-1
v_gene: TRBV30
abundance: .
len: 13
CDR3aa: CAWRLQADYEAFF
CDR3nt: TGTGCCTGGAGATTACAGGCGGACTATGAAGCTTTCTTT

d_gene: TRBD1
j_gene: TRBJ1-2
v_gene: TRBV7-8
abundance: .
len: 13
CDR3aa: CASSEDRVYGYTF
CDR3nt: TGTGCCAGCAGCGAGGACAGGGTTTATGGCTACACCTTC

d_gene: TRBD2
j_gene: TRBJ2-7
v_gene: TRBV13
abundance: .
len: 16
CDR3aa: CASSVGLAGESYEQYF
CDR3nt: TGTGCCAGCAGCGTGGGACTAGCGGGGGAGTCCTACGAGCAGTACTTC

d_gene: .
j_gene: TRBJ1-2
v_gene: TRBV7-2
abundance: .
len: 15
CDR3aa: CASSLDPGRNYGYTF
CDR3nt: TGTGCCAGCAGCTTAGATCCGGGGAGAAACTATGGCTACACCTTC

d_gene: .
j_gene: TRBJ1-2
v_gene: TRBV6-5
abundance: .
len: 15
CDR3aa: CASSYSASGNYGYTF
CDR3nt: TGTGCCAGCAGTTACTCAGCTTCCGGGAACTATGGCTACACCTTC

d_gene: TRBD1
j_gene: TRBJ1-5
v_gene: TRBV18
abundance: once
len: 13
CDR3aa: CACKTGGDQPQHF
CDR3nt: TGTGCCTGCAAGACAGGGGGCGATCAGCCCCAGCATTTT

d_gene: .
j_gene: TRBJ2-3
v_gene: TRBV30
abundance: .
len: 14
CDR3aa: CAWSVAGGTDTQYF
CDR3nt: TGTGCCTGGAGTGTAGCAGGTGGCACAGATACGCAGTATTTT

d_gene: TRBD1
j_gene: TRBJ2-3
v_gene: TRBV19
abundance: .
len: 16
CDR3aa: CASSPGTGEITDTQYF
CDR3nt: TGTGCCAGTAGTCCCGGGACAGGGGAAATCACAGATACGCAGTATTTT

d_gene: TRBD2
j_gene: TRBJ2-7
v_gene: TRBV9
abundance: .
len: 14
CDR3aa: CASSLGLAAYEQYF
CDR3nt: TGTGCCAGCAGCCTCGGACTAGCCGCCTACGAGCAGTACTTC

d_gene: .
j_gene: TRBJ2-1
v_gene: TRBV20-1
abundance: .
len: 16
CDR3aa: CSASKRGGGNYNEQFF
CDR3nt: TGCAGTGCTAGTAAGAGAGGTGGGGGGAACTACAATGAGCAGTTCTTC

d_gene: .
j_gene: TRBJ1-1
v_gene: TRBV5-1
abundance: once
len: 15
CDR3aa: CASRQAESEGTEAFF
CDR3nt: TGCGCCAGCCGGCAGGCAGAAAGTGAGGGAACTGAAGCTTTCTTT

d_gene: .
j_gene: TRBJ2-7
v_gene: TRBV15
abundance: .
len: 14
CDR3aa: CATSLTSTGYEQYF
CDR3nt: TGTGCCACCAGCCTTACTTCTACAGGGTACGAGCAGTACTTC

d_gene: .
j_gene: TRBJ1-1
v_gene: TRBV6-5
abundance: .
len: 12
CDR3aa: CASSNRYTEAFF
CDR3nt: TGTGCCAGCAGCAACCGGTACACTGAAGCTTTCTTT

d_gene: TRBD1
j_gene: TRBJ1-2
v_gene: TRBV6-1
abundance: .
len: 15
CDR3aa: CASSEPGQGTAGYTF
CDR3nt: TGTGCCAGCAGTGAACCGGGACAGGGTACAGCTGGCTACACCTTC

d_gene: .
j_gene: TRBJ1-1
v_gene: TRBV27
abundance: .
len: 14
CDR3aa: CASSLTSGRSEAFF
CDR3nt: TGTGCCAGCAGTCTAACTAGTGGACGATCTGAAGCTTTCTTT

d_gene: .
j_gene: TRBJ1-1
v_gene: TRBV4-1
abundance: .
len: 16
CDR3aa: CASSLRGEGGNTEAFF
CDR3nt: TGCGCCAGCAGCCTCCGAGGGGAGGGAGGGAACACTGAAGCTTTCTTT

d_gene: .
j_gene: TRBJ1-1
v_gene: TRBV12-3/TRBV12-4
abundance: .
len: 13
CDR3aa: CASTVTGNTEAFF
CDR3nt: TGTGCCAGCACCGTGACAGGGAACACTGAAGCTTTCTTT

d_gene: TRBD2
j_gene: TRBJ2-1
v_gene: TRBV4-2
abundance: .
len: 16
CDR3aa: CASSQAPGLADNEQFF
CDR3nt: TGTGCCAGCAGCCAAGCCCCGGGACTAGCCGACAATGAGCAGTTCTTC

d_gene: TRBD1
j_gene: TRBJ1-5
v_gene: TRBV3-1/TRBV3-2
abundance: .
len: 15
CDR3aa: CASGPGQQRNQPQHF
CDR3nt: TGTGCCAGCGGCCCGGGACAGCAGAGGAATCAGCCCCAGCATTTT

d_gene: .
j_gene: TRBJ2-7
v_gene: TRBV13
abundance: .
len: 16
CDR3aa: CASSSLQATISYEQYF
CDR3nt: TGTGCCAGCAGCTCACTACAGGCGACCATCTCTTACGAGCAGTACTTC

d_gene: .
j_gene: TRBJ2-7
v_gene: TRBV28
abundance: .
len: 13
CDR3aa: CAKSPDTAYEQYF
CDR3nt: TGTGCCAAAAGTCCGGATACAGCCTACGAGCAGTACTTC

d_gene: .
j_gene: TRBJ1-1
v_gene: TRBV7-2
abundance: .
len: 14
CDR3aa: CASSSPGQNTEAFF
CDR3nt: TGTGCCAGCAGCAGCCCGGGACAGAACACTGAAGCTTTCTTT

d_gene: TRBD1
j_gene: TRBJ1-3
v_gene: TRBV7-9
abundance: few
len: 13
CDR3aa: CASSLDRGNTIYF
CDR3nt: TGTGCCAGCAGCTTGGACAGGGGAAACACCATATATTTT

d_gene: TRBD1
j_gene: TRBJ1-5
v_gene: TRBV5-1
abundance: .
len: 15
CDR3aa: CASSLAGGGNQPQHF
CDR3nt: TGCGCCAGCAGCTTGGCAGGGGGCGGCAATCAGCCCCAGCATTTT

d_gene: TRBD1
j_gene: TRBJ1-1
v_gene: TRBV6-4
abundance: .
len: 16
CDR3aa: CASSLTGTGENTEAFF
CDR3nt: TGTGCCAGCAGTCTAACCGGGACAGGGGAGAACACTGAAGCTTTCTTT

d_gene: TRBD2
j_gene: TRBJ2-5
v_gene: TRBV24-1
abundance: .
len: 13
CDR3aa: CATSVMGGRTQYF
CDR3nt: TGTGCCACCAGTGTCATGGGGGGGAGGACCCAGTACTTC

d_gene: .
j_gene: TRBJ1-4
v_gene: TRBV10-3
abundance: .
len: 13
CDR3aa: CAISNREGEKLFF
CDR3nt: TGTGCCATCAGTAACAGGGAGGGTGAAAAACTGTTTTTT

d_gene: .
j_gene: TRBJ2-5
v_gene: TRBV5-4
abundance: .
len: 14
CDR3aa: CASSATGMRETQYF
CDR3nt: TGTGCCAGCAGCGCGACAGGTATGAGAGAGACCCAGTACTTC

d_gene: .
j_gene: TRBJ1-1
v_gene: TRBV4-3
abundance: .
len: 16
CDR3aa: CASSQGAGKRDTEAFF
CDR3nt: TGCGCCAGCAGCCAAGGGGCGGGAAAGAGGGACACTGAAGCTTTCTTT

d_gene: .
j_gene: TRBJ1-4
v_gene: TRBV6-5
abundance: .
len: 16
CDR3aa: CASSYSSGRANEKLFF
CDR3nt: TGTGCCAGCAGTTACTCTTCAGGGAGGGCTAATGAAAAACTGTTTTTT

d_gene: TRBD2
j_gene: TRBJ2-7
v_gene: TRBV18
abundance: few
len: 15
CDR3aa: CASSSAGGSVDEQYF
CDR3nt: TGTGCCAGCTCATCTGCGGGAGGTTCAGTCGACGAGCAGTACTTC

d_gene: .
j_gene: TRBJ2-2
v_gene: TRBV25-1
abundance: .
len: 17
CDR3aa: CASSERGTLSNTGELFF
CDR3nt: TGTGCCAGCAGTGAACGTGGCACCTTATCGAACACCGGGGAGCTGTTTTTT

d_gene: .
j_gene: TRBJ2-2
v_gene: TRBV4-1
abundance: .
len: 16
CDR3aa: CASSQGLARGGGELFF
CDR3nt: TGCGCCAGCAGCCAAGGCCTAGCGAGGGGGGGCGGGGAGCTGTTTTTT

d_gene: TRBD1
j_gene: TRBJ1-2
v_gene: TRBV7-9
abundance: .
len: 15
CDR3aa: CASSSGTVANYGYTF
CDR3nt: TGTGCCAGCAGTTCCGGGACAGTTGCTAACTATGGCTACACCTTC

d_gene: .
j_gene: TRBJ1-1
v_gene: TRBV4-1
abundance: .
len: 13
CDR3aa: CASSQAGDTEAFF
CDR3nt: TGCGCCAGCAGCCAAGCAGGGGACACTGAAGCTTTCTTT

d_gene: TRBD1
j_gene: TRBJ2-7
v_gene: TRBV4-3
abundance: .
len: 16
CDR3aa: CASSQDVGTGTHEQYF
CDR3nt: TGCGCCAGCAGCCAAGATGTTGGGACAGGGACCCACGAGCAGTACTTC

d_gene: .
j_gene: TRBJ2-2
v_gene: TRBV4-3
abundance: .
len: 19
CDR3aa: CASSPFLRTPVPNTGELFF
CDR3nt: TGCGCCAGCAGCCCTTTTTTACGGACACCCGTCCCGAACACCGGGGAGCTGTTTTTT

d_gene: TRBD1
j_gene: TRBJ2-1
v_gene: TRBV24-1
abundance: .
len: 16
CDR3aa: CATSDTGQISYNEQFF
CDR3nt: TGTGCCACCAGTGATACGGGACAGATCTCCTACAATGAGCAGTTCTTC

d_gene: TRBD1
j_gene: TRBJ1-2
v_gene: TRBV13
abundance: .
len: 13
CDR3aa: CATYGGQARSVTF
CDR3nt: TGTGCCACCTACGGGGGACAGGCGCGCTCGGTCACCTTC

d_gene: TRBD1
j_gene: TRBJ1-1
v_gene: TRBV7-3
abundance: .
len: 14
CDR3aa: CASSSGTVQTEAFF
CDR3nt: TGTGCCAGCAGCTCAGGGACAGTCCAGACGGAAGCTTTCTTT

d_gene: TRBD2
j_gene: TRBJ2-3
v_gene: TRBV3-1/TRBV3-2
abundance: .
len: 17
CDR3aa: CASSQELGSGGPDTQYF
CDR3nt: TGTGCCAGCAGCCAAGAGCTGGGTAGCGGGGGGCCAGATACGCAGTATTTT

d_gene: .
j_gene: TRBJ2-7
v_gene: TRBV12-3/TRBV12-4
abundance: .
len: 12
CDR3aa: CASSRTAYEQYF
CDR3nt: TGTGCCAGCAGCCGGACTGCGTACGAGCAGTACTTC

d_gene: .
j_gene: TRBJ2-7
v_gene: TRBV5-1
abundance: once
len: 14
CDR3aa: CASSSRVDSYEQYF
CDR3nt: TGCGCCAGCAGCTCCCGGGTCGACTCGTACGAGCAGTACTTC